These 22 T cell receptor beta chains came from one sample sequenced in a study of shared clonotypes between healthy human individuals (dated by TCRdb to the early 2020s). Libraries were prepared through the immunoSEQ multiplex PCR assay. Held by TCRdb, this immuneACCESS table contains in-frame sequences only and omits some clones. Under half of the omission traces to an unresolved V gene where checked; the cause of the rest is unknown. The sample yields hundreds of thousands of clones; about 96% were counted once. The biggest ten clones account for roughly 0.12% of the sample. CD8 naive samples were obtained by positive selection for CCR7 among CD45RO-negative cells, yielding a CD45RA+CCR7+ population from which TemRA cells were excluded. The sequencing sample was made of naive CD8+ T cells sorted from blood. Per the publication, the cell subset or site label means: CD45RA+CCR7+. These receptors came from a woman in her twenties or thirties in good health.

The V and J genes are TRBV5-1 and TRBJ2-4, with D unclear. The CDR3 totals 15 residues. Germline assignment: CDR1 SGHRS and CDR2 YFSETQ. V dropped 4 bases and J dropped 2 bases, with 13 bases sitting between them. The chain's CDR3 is CASSLIGPPKNIQYF. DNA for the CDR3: TGCGCCAGCAGCCTGATCGGACCTCCCAAAAACATTCAGTACTTC.

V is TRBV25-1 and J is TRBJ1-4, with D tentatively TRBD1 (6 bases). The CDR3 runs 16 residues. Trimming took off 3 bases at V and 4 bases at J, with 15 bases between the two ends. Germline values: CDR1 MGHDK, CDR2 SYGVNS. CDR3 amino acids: CASSDLTGTYNEKLFF. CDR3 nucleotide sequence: TGTGCCAGCAGTGATTTAACAGGGACTTATAATGAAAAACTGTTTTTT.

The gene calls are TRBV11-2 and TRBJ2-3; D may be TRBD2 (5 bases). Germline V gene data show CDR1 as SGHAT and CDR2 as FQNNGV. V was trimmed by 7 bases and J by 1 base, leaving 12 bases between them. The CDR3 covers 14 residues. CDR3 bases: TGTGCCAGCACTAGCCCCGAGGGCACAGATACGCAGTATTTT. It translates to CASTSPEGTDTQYF. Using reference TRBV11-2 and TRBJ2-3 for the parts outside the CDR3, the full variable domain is EAGVAQSPRYKIIEKRQSVAFWCNPISGHATLYWYQQILGQGPKLLIQFQNNGVVDDSQLPKDRFSAERLKGVDSTLKIQPAKLEDSAVYLCASTSPEGTDTQYFGPGTRLTVL.

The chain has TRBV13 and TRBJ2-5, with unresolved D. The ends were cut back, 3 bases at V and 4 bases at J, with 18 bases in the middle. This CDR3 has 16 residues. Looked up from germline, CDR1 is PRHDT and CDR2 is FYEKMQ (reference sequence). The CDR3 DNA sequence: TGTGCCAGCAGCTTCCTCCTGCGGCCCGTGGCAGAGACCCAGTACTTC. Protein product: CASSFLLRPVAETQYF.

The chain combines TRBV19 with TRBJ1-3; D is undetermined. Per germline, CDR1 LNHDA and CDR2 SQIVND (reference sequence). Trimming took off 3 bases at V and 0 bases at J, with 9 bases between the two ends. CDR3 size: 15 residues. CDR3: CASSITTSSGNTIYF. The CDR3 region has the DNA TGTGCCAGTAGTATTACCACCAGCTCTGGAAACACCATATATTTT.

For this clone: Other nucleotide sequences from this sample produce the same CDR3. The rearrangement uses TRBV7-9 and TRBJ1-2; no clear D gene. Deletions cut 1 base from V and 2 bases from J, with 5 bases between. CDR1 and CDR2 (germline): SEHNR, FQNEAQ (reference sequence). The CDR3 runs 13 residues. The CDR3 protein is CASSLGVNYGYTF. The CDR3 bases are TGTGCCAGCAGCTTAGGGGTAAACTATGGCTACACCTTC.

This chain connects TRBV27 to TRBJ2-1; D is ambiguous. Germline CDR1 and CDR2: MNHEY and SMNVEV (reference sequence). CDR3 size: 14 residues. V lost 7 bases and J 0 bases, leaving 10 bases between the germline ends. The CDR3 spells CASISLSSYNEQFF. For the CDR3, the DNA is TGTGCCAGCATTTCCCTGAGCTCCTACAATGAGCAGTTCTTC.

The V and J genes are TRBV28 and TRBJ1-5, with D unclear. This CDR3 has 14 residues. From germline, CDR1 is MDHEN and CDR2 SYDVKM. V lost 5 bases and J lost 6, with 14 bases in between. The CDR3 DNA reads TGTGCCAGCAGTAGTCCGGCAGAAGGTCAGCCCCAGCATTTT. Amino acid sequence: CASSSPAEGQPQHF.

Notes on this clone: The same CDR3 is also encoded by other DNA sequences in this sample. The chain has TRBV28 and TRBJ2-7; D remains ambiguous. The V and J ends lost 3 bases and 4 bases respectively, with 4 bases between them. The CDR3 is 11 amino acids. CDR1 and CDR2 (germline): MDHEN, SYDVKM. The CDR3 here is CASSFLYEQYF. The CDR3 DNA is TGTGCCAGCAGTTTTTTGTACGAGCAGTACTTC.

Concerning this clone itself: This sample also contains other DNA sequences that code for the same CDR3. CDR3 residues: CASSLINTDTQYF. The CDR3 DNA is TGTGCCAGCAGTTTAATAAACACAGATACGCAGTATTTT. V and J are TRBV27 and TRBJ2-3; D is uncertain. CDR1 and CDR2 (germline): MNHEY, SMNVEV (reference sequence). The V end was cut by 2 bases, the J end by 2 bases, with 5 bases between. The CDR3 sequence is 13 residues long.

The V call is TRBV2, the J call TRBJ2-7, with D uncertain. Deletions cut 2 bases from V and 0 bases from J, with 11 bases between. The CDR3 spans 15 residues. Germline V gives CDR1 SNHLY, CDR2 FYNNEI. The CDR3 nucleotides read TGTGCCAGCAGTGAAAACATCGGACCCTCCTACGAGCAGTACTTC. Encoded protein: CASSENIGPSYEQYF.

CDR3 sequence: CASSLGLAGVVETQYF. The CDR3 DNA follows: TGCGCCAGCAGCTTGGGGCTAGCGGGAGTAGTGGAGACCCAGTACTTC. The genes are TRBV5-1 and TRBJ2-5; TRBD2 matches 10 bases. Germline V gives CDR1 SGHRS, CDR2 YFSETQ. Trimming at V came to 0 bases and at J to 5 bases, leaving 7 bases not matched to a gene. The CDR3 spans 16 residues.

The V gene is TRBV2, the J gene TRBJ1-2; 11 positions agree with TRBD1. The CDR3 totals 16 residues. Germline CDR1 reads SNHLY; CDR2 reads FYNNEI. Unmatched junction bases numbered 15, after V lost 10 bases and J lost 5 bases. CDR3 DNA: TGTGCCACCCGAGGAGGGGACAGGGGGTTTCGGTATGGCTACACCTTC. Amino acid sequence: CATRGGDRGFRYGYTF. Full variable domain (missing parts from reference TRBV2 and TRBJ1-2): EPEVTQTPSHQVTQMGQEVILRCVPISNHLYFYWYRQILGQKVEFLVSFYNNEISEKSEIFDDQFSVERPDGSNFTLKIRSTKLEDSAMYFCATRGGDRGFRYGYTFGSGTRLTVV.

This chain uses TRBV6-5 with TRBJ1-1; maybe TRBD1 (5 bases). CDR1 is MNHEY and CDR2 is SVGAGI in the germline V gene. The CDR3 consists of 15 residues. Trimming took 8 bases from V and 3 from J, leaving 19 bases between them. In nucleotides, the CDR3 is TGTGCCAGCTTGATTGGGTCCAGGGTGGACACTGAAGCTTTCTTT. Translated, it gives CASLIGSRVDTEAFF.

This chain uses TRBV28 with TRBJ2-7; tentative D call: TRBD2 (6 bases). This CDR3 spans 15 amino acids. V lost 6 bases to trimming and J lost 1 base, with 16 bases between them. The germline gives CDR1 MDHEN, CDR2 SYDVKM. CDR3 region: CASSLAAGRSYEQYF. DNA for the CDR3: TGTGCCAGCAGCCTAGCCGCAGGGAGGTCCTACGAGCAGTACTTC. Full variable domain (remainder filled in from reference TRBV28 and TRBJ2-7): DVKVTQSSRYLVKRTGEKVFLECVQDMDHENMFWYRQDPGLGLRLIYFSYDVKMKEKGDIPEGYSVSREKKERFSLILESASTNQTSMYLCASSLAAGRSYEQYFGPGTRLTVT.

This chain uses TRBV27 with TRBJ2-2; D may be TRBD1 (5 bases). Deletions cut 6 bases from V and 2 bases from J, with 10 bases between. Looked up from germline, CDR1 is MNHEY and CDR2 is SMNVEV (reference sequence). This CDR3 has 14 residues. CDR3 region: CASRQDRNTGELFF. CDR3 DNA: TGTGCCAGCAGGCAAGACAGAAACACCGGGGAGCTGTTTTTT.

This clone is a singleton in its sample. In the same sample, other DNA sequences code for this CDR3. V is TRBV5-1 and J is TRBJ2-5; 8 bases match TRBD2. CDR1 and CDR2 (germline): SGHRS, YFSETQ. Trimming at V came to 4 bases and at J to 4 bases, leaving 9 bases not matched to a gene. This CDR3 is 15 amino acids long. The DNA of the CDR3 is TGCGCCAGCAGCCTAACTAGCGGACCCCGAGAGACCCAGTACTTC. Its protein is CASSLTSGPRETQYF.

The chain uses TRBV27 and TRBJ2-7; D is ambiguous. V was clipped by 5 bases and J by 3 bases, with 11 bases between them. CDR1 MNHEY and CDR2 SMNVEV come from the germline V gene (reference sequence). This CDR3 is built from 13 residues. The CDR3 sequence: CASSLGNRYEQYF. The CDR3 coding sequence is TGTGCCAGCAGTCTTGGAAACCGCTACGAGCAGTACTTC.

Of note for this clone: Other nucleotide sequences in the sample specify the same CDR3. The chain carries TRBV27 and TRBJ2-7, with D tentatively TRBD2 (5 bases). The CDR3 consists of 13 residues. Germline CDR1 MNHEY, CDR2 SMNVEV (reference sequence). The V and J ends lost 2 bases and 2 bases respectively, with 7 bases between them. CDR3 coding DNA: TGTGCCAGCAGTTTAGGACTCGCCTACGAGCAGTACTTC. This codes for CASSLGLAYEQYF.

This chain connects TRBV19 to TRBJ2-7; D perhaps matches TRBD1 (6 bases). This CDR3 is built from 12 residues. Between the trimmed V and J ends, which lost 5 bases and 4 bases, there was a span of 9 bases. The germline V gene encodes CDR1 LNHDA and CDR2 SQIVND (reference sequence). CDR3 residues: CASSPQGYEQYF. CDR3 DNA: TGTGCCAGTAGTCCCCAGGGGTACGAGCAGTACTTC.

For the CDR3, the DNA is TGTGCCAGCAGAGCCCGGACAGGGCGGACCACCGGGGAGCTGTTTTTT. Amino acid sequence: CASRARTGRTTGELFF. The chain links TRBV2 to TRBJ2-2; TRBD1 aligns across 8 bases. The J segment lost 4 bases and the V segment lost 6 bases, leaving 10 bases of the junction unmatched. The CDR3 spans 16 residues. From germline, CDR1 is SNHLY and CDR2 FYNNEI.

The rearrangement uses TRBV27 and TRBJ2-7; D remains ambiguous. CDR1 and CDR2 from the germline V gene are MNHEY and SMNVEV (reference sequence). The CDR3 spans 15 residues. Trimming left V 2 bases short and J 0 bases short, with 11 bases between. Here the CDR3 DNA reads TGTGCCAGCAGTTTAGAAGACGGGTCCTCCTACGAGCAGTACTTC. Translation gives CASSLEDGSSYEQYF.